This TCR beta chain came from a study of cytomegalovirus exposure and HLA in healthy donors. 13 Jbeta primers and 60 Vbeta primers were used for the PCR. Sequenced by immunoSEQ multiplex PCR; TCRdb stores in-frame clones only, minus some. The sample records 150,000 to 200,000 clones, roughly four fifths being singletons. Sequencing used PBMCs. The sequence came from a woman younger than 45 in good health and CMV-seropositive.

The CDR3 bases are TGTGCCTGGAGTGGGGGGCAGGGCCGTGGTGGAAACACCATATATTTT. Protein product: CAWSGGQGRGGNTIYF. This chain uses TRBV30 with TRBJ1-3; maybe TRBD1 (6 bases). The CDR3 totals 16 residues. Germline V lookup: CDR1 GTSNPN, CDR2 SVGIG (reference sequence). The V gene lost 1 base and the J gene lost 3 bases, with 16 bases spanning the gap.